The clone carrying this TCR beta chain was found a few times. The record originates from a study of blood T cell repertoires in COVID-19. Study in general: Spain, Italy and the United States supplied samples that represented acute and convalescent COVID-19. The cDNA or gDNA used as material had been derived from T cells, B-cell-depleted T cells, or PBMCs.

The CDR3 sequence is 15 residues long. V shed 2 bases and J shed 8 bases, with 15 bases lying between them. The V gene's germline CDR1 is SGHTA and CDR2 FQGNSA. Per the authors' pipeline: Amplification with reference gene primers provided the estimates of nucleated cell counts. TCRdb's copy holds only in-frame clones and misses some; the assay was immunoSEQ multiplex PCR. V and J calls plus clone size are reproduced from that table; the DNA served to infer D and trimming. Altogether about 99,000 clones are present, about 83% being singletons, with the ten largest covering 2%. Sequenced input: peripheral blood. The gene calls are TRBV7-2 and TRBJ1-4, with D possibly matching TRBD1 (5 bases). The source of this sequence is a man aged 65-85 years with active or convalescent COVID-19. The CDR3 DNA is TGTGCCAGCAGCTTACGAGGAGGGACGGAGGAAAAACTGTTTTTT. Protein sequence: CASSLRGGTEEKLFF.